A selection of T cell receptor beta chains follows, all from one sample in a study of Ad26.COV2.S vaccination and SARS-CoV-2 variants. Profiled with immunoSEQ multiplex PCR; TCRdb holds only in-frame clones, not every one. The profile covers hundreds of thousands of clones, with around 92% appearing a single time and roughly 1.5% taken by the ten largest. Specimen: peripheral blood, collected in a trial of Ad26.COV2.S vaccine versus placebo. All receptors derive from a person between 18 and 60 years old who received the Ad26.COV2.S COVID-19 vaccine or a placebo. Each CDR3 is given with its conserved first and last residue. The D gene is left open where the match is weak. Clone size appears in some rows only: once, few, many, or a class for an expanded clone.

v_gene	abundance	j_gene	d_gene	CDR3aa	CDR3nt
TRBV4-3	-	TRBJ2-3	-	CASSLTTSADTQYF	TGCGCCAGCAGCCTGACTACCTCGGCAGATACGCAGTATTTT
TRBV6-5	-	TRBJ2-2	-	CASSYSRVTGELFF	TGTGCCAGCAGTTACTCGAGGGTCACCGGGGAGCTGTTTTTT
TRBV7-2	-	TRBJ2-6	TRBD2	CASSFAGVISGANVLTF	TGTGCCAGCAGCTTTGCGGGAGTGATCTCTGGGGCCAACGTCCTGACTTTC
TRBV14	-	TRBJ2-7	TRBD1	CASSPWDSTYEQYF	TGTGCCAGCAGCCCTTGGGACAGCACCTACGAGCAGTACTTC
TRBV18	-	TRBJ1-5	-	CASSLLQGSNQPQHF	TGTGCCAGCTCGCTCTTACAGGGAAGCAATCAGCCCCAGCATTTT
TRBV27	-	TRBJ2-7	-	CASSLQGGNEQYF	TGTGCCAGCAGTTTACAGGGTGGCAACGAGCAGTACTTC
TRBV13	many	TRBJ2-5	-	CASSLQGKETQYF	TGTGCCAGCAGTTTACAGGGAAAAGAGACCCAGTACTTC
TRBV6-5	-	TRBJ2-7	-	CASSYRADYEQYF	TGTGCCAGCAGTTACAGGGCAGACTACGAGCAGTACTTC
TRBV3-1/TRBV3-2	-	TRBJ2-2	-	CASSQQGGTGELFF	TGTGCCAGCAGCCAACAGGGTGGCACCGGGGAGCTGTTTTTT
TRBV2	-	TRBJ2-3	TRBD2	CASSTPLLAGGSTDTQYF	TGTGCCAGCAGCACTCCTTTGTTAGCGGGGGGGAGCACAGATACGCAGTATTTT
TRBV4-3	-	TRBJ1-5	TRBD1	CASSQARGDQPQHF	TGCGCCAGCAGCCAAGCCAGGGGGGATCAGCCCCAGCATTTT
TRBV29-1	-	TRBJ2-3	-	CSVGIAGASTDTQYF	TGCAGCGTTGGAATTGCGGGGGCTTCCACAGATACGCAGTATTTT
TRBV7-8	-	TRBJ1-5	-	CASSLVEGAQPQHF	TGTGCCAGCAGCTTAGTAGAGGGAGCTCAGCCCCAGCATTTT
TRBV24-1	-	TRBJ2-1	TRBD2	CATSEGLAGASYNEQFF	TGTGCCACCAGTGAAGGACTAGCGGGCGCCTCCTACAATGAGCAGTTCTTC
TRBV6-2/TRBV6-3	-	TRBJ1-1	-	CASSYFGGTEAFF	TGTGCCAGCAGTTACTTTGGGGGCACTGAAGCTTTCTTT
TRBV6-5	-	TRBJ1-5	TRBD1	CASTGGTFNQPQHF	TGTGCCAGCACAGGGGGTACATTCAATCAGCCCCAGCATTTT
TRBV6-2/TRBV6-3	-	TRBJ2-7	TRBD2	CASSDRLARGEQYF	TGTGCCAGCAGTGACAGACTAGCTCGGGGCGAGCAGTACTTC
TRBV5-6	-	TRBJ1-2	-	CASSIPGGSYDGYTF	TGTGCCAGCAGCATACCCGGGGGCTCCTATGATGGCTACACCTTC
TRBV5-6	-	TRBJ2-7	-	CASSLALYEQYF	TGTGCCAGCAGCCTAGCCCTCTACGAGCAGTACTTC
TRBV3-1/TRBV3-2	-	TRBJ1-1	-	CASSLWGGNTEAFF	TGTGCCAGCAGCCTGTGGGGGGGGAACACTGAAGCTTTCTTT
TRBV13	-	TRBJ2-5	TRBD1	CASSRTGGQETQYF	TGTGCCAGCAGCCGGACAGGGGGGCAAGAGACCCAGTACTTC
TRBV30	-	TRBJ1-1	-	CAWSPQGGPNTEAFF	TGTGCCTGGAGCCCGCAGGGAGGGCCGAACACTGAAGCTTTCTTT
TRBV4-3	few	TRBJ1-1	-	CASSQGTIAFEAFF	TGCGCCAGCAGCCAAGGGACGATTGCCTTTGAAGCTTTCTTT
TRBV6-6	-	TRBJ2-7	TRBD1	CASSTRPGQGLEQYF	TGTGCCAGCAGTACCCGACCGGGACAGGGGCTCGAGCAGTACTTC
TRBV12-5	-	TRBJ2-1	-	CASGLRGGRRGWEQFF	TGTGCTAGTGGTTTGCGCGGTGGACGGCGTGGGTGGGAGCAGTTCTTC
TRBV27	-	TRBJ1-2	TRBD1	CASSPGGAYYGYTF	TGTGCCAGTTCTCCAGGGGGCGCTTACTATGGCTACACCTTC
TRBV29-1	-	TRBJ2-7	TRBD2	CSVGRASGDEQYF	TGCAGCGTTGGTCGGGCTAGCGGGGACGAGCAGTACTTC
TRBV12-3/TRBV12-4	-	TRBJ1-4	-	CASSLTNEKLFF	TGTGCCAGCAGTCTAACTAATGAAAAACTGTTTTTT
TRBV19	few	TRBJ1-5	TRBD1	CASSYIRGAGGSQPQHF	TGTGCCAGTAGCTATATTCGGGGGGCAGGGGGCAGTCAGCCCCAGCATTTT
TRBV5-4	few	TRBJ2-7	TRBD2	CASSTSGRVYEQYF	TGTGCCAGCAGCACTAGCGGGAGGGTCTACGAGCAGTACTTC
TRBV19	-	TRBJ2-7	-	CASSTNYAYEQYF	TGTGCCAGTAGTACTAACTATGCCTACGAGCAGTACTTC
TRBV2	-	TRBJ1-5	TRBD1	CASSRGQVDNQPQHF	TGTGCCAGCAGCCGCGGACAGGTAGACAATCAGCCCCAGCATTTT
TRBV12-5	-	TRBJ1-2	-	CASGLDPRGVNGYTF	TGTGCTAGTGGTTTGGACCCCAGGGGAGTCAATGGCTACACCTTC
TRBV5-4	-	TRBJ2-7	-	CASSSFSSYEQYF	TGTGCCAGCAGCTCGTTCAGCTCCTACGAGCAGTACTTC
TRBV19	-	TRBJ1-2	-	CASSILSGTLYGYTF	TGTGCCAGTAGTATCTTATCCGGGACCCTCTATGGCTACACCTTC
TRBV10-3	-	TRBJ2-1	-	CAISPSSGGSYNEQFF	TGTGCCATCAGCCCCTCAAGCGGAGGGTCCTACAATGAGCAGTTCTTC
TRBV19	-	TRBJ1-1	TRBD1	CASGTGNTEAFF	TGTGCCTCCGGGACAGGGAACACTGAAGCTTTCTTT
TRBV4-3	-	TRBJ2-5	-	CASSQAWGLIQETQYF	TGCGCCAGCAGCCAAGCCTGGGGCCTAATTCAAGAGACCCAGTACTTC
TRBV7-5	-	TRBJ2-1	-	CARSLVGRTYNEQFF	TGTGCCAGAAGCTTAGTGGGCAGGACCTACAATGAGCAGTTCTTC
TRBV19	-	TRBJ2-6	TRBD1	CASRDRDRRSGANVLTF	TGTGCCAGTAGGGACCGGGACAGGCGCTCTGGGGCCAACGTCCTGACTTTC